This TCR beta chain was obtained from a study of cytomegalovirus exposure and HLA in healthy donors. To note about this clone: What it recognizes is unknown.

Donors showed nominal health when sampled, although they likely had unrecorded immune exposures. Findings and limits, study-wide: In a later analysis, a missense DCLRE1C variant was linked to TCR beta V- and J-gene trimming.

Primers included in the PCR were 60 Vbeta and 13 Jbeta primers. Sequenced by immunoSEQ multiplex PCR; TCRdb stores in-frame clones only, minus some. The clone table shows some 130,000 clones, with the ten largest holding roughly 1.7%. The germline V gene has CDR1 MNHEY and CDR2 SMNVEV (reference sequence). This CDR3 has 14 residues. Trimming took off 7 bases at V and 1 base at J, with 11 bases between the two ends. This rearrangement joins TRBV27 to TRBJ2-1, with a tentative D call TRBD2 (5 bases). This TCR came from a man aged 18 to 35 in good health and CMV-seronegative. The sequencing sample was made of PBMCs. The CDR3 region is CASKGRESYNEQFF. The CDR3 DNA reads TGTGCCAGCAAAGGAAGGGAGTCCTACAATGAGCAGTTCTTC.